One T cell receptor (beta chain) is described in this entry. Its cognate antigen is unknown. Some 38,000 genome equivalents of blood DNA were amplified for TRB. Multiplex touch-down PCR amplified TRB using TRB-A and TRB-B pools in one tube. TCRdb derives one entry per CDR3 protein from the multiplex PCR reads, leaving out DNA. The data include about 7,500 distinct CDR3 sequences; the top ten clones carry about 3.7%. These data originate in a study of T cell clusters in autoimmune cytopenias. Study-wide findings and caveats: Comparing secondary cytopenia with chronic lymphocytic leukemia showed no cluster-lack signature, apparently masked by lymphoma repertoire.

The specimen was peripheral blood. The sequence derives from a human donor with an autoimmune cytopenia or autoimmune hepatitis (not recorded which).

The CDR3 reads CASSYSNRGHTEAFF. This chain connects TRBV6-5 to TRBJ1-1. The CDR3 runs to 15 residues. Germline-derived CDR1 and CDR2 are MNHEY and SVGAGI.